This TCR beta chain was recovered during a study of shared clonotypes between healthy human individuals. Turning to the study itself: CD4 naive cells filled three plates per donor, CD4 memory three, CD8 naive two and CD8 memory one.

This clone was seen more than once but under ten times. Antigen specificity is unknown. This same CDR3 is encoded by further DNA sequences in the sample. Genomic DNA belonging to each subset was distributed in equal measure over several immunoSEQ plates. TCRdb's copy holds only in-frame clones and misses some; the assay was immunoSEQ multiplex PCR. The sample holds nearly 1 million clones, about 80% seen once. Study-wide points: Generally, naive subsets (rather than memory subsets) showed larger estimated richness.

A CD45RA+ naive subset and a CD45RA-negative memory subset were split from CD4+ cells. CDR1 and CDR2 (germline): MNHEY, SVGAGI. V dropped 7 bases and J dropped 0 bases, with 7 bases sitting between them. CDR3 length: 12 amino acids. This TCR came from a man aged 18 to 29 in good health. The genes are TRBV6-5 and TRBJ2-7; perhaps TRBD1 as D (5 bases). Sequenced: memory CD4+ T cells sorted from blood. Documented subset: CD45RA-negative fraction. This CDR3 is CASIGDSYEQYF. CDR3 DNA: TGTGCCAGCATAGGGGACTCCTACGAGCAGTACTTC.